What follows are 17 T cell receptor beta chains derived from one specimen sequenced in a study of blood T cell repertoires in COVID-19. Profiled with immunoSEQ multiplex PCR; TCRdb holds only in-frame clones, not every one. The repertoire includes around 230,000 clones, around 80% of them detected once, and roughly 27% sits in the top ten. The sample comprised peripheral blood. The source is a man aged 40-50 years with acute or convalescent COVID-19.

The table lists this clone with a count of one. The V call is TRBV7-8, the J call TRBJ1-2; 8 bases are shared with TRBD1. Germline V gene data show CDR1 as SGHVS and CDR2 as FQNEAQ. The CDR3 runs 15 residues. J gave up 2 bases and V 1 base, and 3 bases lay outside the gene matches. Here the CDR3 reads CASSLVDRANYGYTF. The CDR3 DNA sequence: TGTGCCAGCAGCTTAGTGGACAGGGCCAACTATGGCTACACCTTC.

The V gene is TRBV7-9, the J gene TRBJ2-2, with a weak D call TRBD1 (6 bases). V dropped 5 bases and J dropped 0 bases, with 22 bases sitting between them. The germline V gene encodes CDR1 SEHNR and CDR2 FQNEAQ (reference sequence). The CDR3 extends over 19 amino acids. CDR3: CASSLSQDRIKSNTGELFF. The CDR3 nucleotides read TGTGCCAGCAGCCTGTCCCAGGACAGAATAAAATCGAACACCGGGGAGCTGTTTTTT.

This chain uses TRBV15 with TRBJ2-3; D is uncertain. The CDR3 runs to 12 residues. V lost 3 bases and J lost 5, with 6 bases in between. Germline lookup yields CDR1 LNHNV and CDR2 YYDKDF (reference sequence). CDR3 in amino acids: CATSREIDTQYF. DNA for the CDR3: TGTGCCACCAGCAGGGAGATAGATACGCAGTATTTT.

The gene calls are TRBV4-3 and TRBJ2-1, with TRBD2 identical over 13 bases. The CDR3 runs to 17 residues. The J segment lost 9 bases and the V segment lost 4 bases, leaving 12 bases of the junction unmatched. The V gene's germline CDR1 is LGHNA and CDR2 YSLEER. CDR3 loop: CASSPDRGLAGEGEQFF. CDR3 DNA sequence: TGCGCCAGCAGCCCCGACCGAGGACTAGCGGGAGAGGGTGAGCAGTTCTTC.

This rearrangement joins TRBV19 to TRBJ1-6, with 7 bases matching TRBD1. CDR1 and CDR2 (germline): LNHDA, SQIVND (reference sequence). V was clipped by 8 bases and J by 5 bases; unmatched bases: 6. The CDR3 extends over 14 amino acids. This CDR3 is CASEMGQNNSPLHF. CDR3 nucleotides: TGTGCCAGTGAAATGGGACAGAATAATTCACCCCTCCACTTT.

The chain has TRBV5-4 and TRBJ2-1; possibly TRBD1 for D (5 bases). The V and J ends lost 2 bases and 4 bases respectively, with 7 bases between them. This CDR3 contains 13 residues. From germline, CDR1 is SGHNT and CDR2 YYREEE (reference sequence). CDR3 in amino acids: CASSFRDYNEQFF. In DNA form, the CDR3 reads TGTGCCAGCAGCTTCAGGGATTACAATGAGCAGTTCTTC.

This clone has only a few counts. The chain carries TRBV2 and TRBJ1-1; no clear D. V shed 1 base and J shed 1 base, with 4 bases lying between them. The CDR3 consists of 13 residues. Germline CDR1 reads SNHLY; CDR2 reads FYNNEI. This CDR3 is CASSEDGNTEAFF. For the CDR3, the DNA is TGTGCCAGCAGTGAAGACGGGAACACTGAAGCTTTCTTT.

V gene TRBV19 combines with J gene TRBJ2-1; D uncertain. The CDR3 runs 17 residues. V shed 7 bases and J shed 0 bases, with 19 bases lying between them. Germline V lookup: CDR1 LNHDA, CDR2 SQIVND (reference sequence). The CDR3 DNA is TGTGCCAGTACCCAAATCCGAAGCGCAAGCTCCTACAATGAGCAGTTCTTC. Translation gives CASTQIRSASSYNEQFF.

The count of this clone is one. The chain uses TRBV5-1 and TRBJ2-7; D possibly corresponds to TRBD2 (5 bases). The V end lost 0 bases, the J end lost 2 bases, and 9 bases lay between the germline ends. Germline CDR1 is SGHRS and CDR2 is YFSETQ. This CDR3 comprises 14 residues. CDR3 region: CASSLVGVTYEQYF. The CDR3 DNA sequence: TGCGCCAGCAGCTTGGTCGGGGTGACCTACGAGCAGTACTTC.

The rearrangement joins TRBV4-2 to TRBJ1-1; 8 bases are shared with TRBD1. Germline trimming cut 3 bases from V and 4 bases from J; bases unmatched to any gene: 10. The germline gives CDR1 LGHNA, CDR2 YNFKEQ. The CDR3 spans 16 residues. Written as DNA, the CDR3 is TGTGCCAGCAGCCAGATAGCAGGGGGCTCAGGCACTGAAGCTTTCTTT. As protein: CASSQIAGGSGTEAFF.

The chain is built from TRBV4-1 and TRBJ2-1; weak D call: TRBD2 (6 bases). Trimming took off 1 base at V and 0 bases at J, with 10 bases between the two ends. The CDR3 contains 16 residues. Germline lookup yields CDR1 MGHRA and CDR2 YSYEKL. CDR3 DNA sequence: TGCGCCAGCAGCCAAGGTGACGGGAGCTCCTACAATGAGCAGTTCTTC. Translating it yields CASSQGDGSSYNEQFF.

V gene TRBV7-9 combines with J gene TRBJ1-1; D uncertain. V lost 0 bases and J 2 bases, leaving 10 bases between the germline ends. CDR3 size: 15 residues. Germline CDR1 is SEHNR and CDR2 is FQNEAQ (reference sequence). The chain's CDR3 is CASSLAESSNTEAFF. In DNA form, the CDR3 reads TGTGCCAGCAGCTTAGCTGAGTCATCCAACACTGAAGCTTTCTTT.

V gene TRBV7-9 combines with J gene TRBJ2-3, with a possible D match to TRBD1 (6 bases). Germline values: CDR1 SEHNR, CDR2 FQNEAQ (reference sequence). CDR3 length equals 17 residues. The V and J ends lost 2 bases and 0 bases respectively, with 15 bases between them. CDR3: CASSLKWDTTSTDTQYF. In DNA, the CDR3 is TGTGCCAGCAGCTTAAAGTGGGACACTACTAGCACAGATACGCAGTATTTT.

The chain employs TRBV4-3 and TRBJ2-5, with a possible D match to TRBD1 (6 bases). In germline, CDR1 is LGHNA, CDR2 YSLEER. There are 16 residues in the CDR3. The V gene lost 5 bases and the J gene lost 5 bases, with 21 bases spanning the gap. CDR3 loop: CASSGLPPGQGETQYF. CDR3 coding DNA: TGCGCCAGCAGCGGCCTCCCGCCCGGGCAGGGGGAGACCCAGTACTTC.

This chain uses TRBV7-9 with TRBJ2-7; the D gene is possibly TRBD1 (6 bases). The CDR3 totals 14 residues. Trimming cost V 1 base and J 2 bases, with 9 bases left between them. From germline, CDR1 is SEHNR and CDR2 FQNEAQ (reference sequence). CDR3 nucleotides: TGTGCCAGCAGCTTAGATACAGGGCCCTACGAGCAGTACTTC. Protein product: CASSLDTGPYEQYF.

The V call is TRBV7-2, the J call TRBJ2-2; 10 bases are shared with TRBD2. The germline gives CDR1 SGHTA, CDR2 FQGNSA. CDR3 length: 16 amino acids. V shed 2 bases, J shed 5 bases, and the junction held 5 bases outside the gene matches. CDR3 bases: TGTGCCAGCAGCTTATCTAGCGGGAGAAGGACCGGGGAGCTGTTTTTT. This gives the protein CASSLSSGRRTGELFF.

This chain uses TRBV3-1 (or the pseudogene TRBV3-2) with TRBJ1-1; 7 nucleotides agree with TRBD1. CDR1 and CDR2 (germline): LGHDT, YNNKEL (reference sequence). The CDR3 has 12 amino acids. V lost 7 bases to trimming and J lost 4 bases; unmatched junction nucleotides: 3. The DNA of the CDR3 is TGTGCCAGCAAGGGGGCAGGCACTGAAGCTTTCTTT. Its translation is CASKGAGTEAFF.